This TCR beta chain was identified during a study of blood T cell repertoires in COVID-19. About the research overall: Samples taken during acute and convalescent COVID-19 were collected in the United States, Italy and Spain.

The germline V and J ends were trimmed by 6 bases and 8 bases, with 10 bases remaining between them. This CDR3 region has 11 residues. The authors' processing: Amplification from reference gene primers served as the basis for estimated nucleated cell counts. Here immunoSEQ multiplex PCR was the method, and the copy in TCRdb shows in-frame clones only, minus some. V, J and clone size were drawn from that table, and D and trimming were deduced from the DNA. The table has under 200,000 clones, approximately 90% seen once. Specimen: peripheral blood. The sequence came from a man in his forties with active or convalescent COVID-19. The chain joins TRBV12-3 or TRBV12-4 to TRBJ1-2, with D unresolved. CDR3 sequence reads: CASSLFEGYTF. Written as DNA, the CDR3 is TGTGCCAGCAGCCTATTTGAGGGCTACACCTTC.